This TCR beta chain was retrieved from a study of cytomegalovirus exposure and HLA in healthy donors (dated by TCRdb to the late 2010s). Concerning the study at large: According to an earlier analysis of 550 to 750 of the donors, about 179 million T cells yielded over 100 million unique TCR beta sequences and more than 250 Gb of sequence data. An early release that covered about 600 HLA-typed donors contained approximately 300 gigabases of sequencing data and 85 million to 100 million unique TCR sequences. Among the approximately 400 genotyped donors, around 81% belonged to the genetic ancestry cluster associated with self-reported Caucasian donors. The study was designed to test whether signatures of past pathogen exposure could be identified by cataloging public T cell receptors. Using immunosequencing, the study profiled T cell repertoires from 500 to 800 subjects and related those repertoires to cytomegalovirus serostatus. Along with the approximately 620-subject first cohort, a separate validation cohort of 120 different subjects was used. The study combined high-throughput TCR immunosequencing, statistical association of individual TCRs with disease status, and machine learning to predict cytomegalovirus infection status. A later analysis re-analyzed previously published TCR beta repertoires from 660 or so donors and added high-resolution HLA genotyping to study TCR occurrence patterns. Rather than using new phenotypic data, the later analysis identified candidate immune exposures from TCR beta sequences and from how often those sequences occurred across donors. An earlier analysis of 587 of the donors applied high-throughput TCR beta sequencing to assess whether each TCR beta V gene segment acted as functional or pseudogenic. Donor age, sex, ethnicity and CMV serostatus were compiled together with the repertoire data. A later genetic analysis used genome-wide SNP genotypes for about 65% of the 666 donors, treating that subset as a discovery cohort. Every repertoire in the discovery cohort had been generated on one and the same sequencing platform. HLA typing included class I and class II loci at four-digit resolution. The number of typed donors differed by locus: roughly 629-630 for A, B, C, DRB1 and DQB1; 522 for DQA1; some 590 for DPA1; and about 470 for DPB1. About 5 DR-DQ haplotypes were handled as single units for association and clustering, since linkage in the cohort was strong. Among roughly 400 genotyped donors of the cohort, an average of around 240,000 unique TCR beta nucleotide sequences was sequenced per donor, of which approximately 19% were non-productive.

The CDR3 spans 15 residues, from the cysteine through the phenylalanine. Only the CDR3 part of the read is kept: 45 bases, read in frame from the first base. The germline V gene specifies MNHNS as CDR1 and SASEGT as CDR2. V and J lose 8 bases and 7 bases, and a span of 18 bases separates them. In its sample, this clone was seen a few times. Its antigen is unknown. Base qualities are not recorded, but no much larger clone differs from it by a single base. Broad study findings and their caveats: Some IMGT-functional V segments, including TRBV6-2 and TRBV6-3, could not be told apart with the 87-base-pair reads, so those segments were excluded. The cohort was sequenced for TCR beta chains only, and without alpha or paired-chain data the features that could be detected were limited. At a false discovery rate of 0.05, a later analysis linked under 20,000 TCR beta sequences to specific HLA alleles. In the study, 164 TCR beta chains were listed as associated with cytomegalovirus. A group of highly shared sequence variants was considered likely to be a technical artifact of the sequencing pipeline. Roughly uniform sequencing depth across donors was assumed in presence/absence analyses, although this assumption may not hold. A further reported finding was that TCR beta sequences accurately predicted the HLA-A and HLA-B alleles for most subjects in the first cohort. In a later analysis, the rate of TCR association differed among HLA loci, with DRB1 alleles having the most associated TCRs and HLA-C alleles having the fewest. Because counts were too low, around 18 rarely observed V segments, including chromosome 9 orphons, were left out of the earlier analysis of over 550 of the donors. An association between a missense DCLRE1C variant and V-gene and J-gene trimming of TCR beta chains was found in a later genetic analysis and replicated in an independent cohort. HLA typing was unavailable for some donors at each locus, so association tests used only the typed subset. When HLA alleles, especially DR and DQ, strongly co-occurred, TCR associations were difficult to assign to individual alleles. Linkage disequilibrium might explain the correlated functional status among segregating V segments, but an unknown experimental factor could not be ruled out. Most CMV-associated TCR beta chains appeared to be HLA-restricted in a later analysis, and the HLA associations seemed to be driven largely by CMV exposure. Three of the identified cytomegalovirus-associated TCR beta chains were confirmed in vitro to be specific for cytomegalovirus antigens. In a later genetic analysis, fewer N-insertions in productive TCRs were reported among donors in an Asian-associated ancestry cluster than the approximately 710-donor mean. According to a later analysis, parvovirus B19, influenza, CMV and Epstein-Barr virus appeared linked to several top co-occurrence clusters. It was suggested by the authors that the approach could potentially be generalized to other disease states and immunological phenotypes. Immune exposure information for the cohort was limited to CMV serostatus. Compared with equally common non-associated chains, HLA-associated TCR beta chains in a later analysis were more clonally expanded and had lower generation probabilities. Most TCR sequences were seen in very few donors, while some public TCRs were found in many individuals. Cytomegalovirus status was reported to be diagnosed by the classifier with high specificity and sensitivity in both the original and validation cohorts. Broadly in line with IMGT annotations, most TCR beta V segments showed up in productive rearrangements about 90% or about 30% of the time in an earlier analysis of approximately 600 of the donors.

The library was generated by the immunoSEQ multiplex PCR assay. For the multiplex PCR, a mixture combining 60 forward primers for TCR Vbeta segments and 13 reverse primers for TCR Jbeta segments was used. The CDR3 region of rearranged TCR beta genes was amplified from genomic DNA with a multiplex PCR assay. Amplified TCR beta libraries were sequenced as 87-base-pair reads on the Illumina HiSeq System. Turning to the authors' computational methods: A later analysis counted about 80 million unique TCR beta chains across the 666 repertoires, and around 9.9 million of these chains were shared by at least two donors. Raw reads were error-corrected and collapsed into unique sequences by a nearest-neighbor algorithm in which closely related sequences were merged to remove PCR and sequencing errors. CDR3 sequences were aligned to IMGT reference sequences to assign V, D and J gene segments. Each retained sequence needed at least a six-nucleotide match to both a V gene segment and a J gene segment. A rearrangement counted as productive if the CDR3 had no stop codons and remained in frame with V and J, and every other rearrangement counted as non-productive. Following IMGT convention, CDR3 was defined as the stretch from the second conserved V-encoded cysteine to the conserved J-encoded phenylalanine. The earlier analysis of about 570 of the donors excluded any sequence lacking an unambiguous match to a single V gene segment. In an earlier analysis of several hundred of the donors, V segments were called functional above 56.7% productive rearrangements and were called segregating when the between-donor standard deviation exceeded 5%. To diagnose cytomegalovirus status from the catalog of TCR beta chain sequences, a statistical classification framework was built. A later analysis assigned V and J genes by comparing TCR nucleotide sequences with IMGT/GENE-DB human TR gene sequences. A later analysis assigned CDR3 sequences and most-parsimonious VDJ recombination scenarios with the TCRdist pipeline. In a later analysis, every TCR beta chain was defined by the combination of its CDR3 amino acid sequence and its V-gene family, and reads without a unique V-gene family were dropped. In a later analysis, around 600 highly shared, low-generation-probability nucleotide sequences were removed to address suspected cross-contamination and a sequencing artifact. In a later analysis, a clonal expansion index was calculated for each public chain from normalized within-repertoire ranks of inferred template counts. Generation probabilities in a later analysis came from a VDJ recombination model fitted to out-of-frame rearrangements, and those results were checked against IGoR. In a later analysis, TCR-TCR, TCR-HLA and TCR-CMV co-occurrence was scored with hypergeometric tests, and a repertoire-size bias correction was applied to TCR pairs. A later analysis estimated false discovery rates by permuting HLA or CMV assignments 20 times. In a later analysis, co-occurring TCRs were grouped using DBSCAN, with TCRdist sequence similarity added in when clustering inside HLA-allele-positive subsets. Repertoires with fewer than 30,000 or more than 120,000 public chains were left out of co-occurrence clustering, as were about five repertoires with anomalous nucleotide sharing. This immuneACCESS table, as held by TCRdb, lists in-frame sequences with V and J called but not all clones. Of the missing ones, under half trace to an unresolved V gene in checked studies; the others have no known cause. V and J calls and clone size are given by that table; D and trimming were obtained from the DNA. The sample table contains approximately 88,000 clones; only one count was recorded for approximately 71% of them. About 4% of the sample is in the top ten clones.

The cohort consisted of hundreds of healthy bone marrow donors. At the time of sampling, every cohort member was nominally healthy, though immune exposures that went unrecorded were likely present. The donor was CMV seronegative and belonged to the group of around 400 seronegative cohort members. A peripheral blood sample was provided by each donor, and peripheral blood mononuclear cells were used for TCR beta sequencing. Genomic DNA extraction from the blood cell samples was performed with the Qiagen DNeasy Blood Extraction Kit. Sequencing used PBMCs. Rearrangement joined TRBV6-1 to TRBJ1-6; matching of 6 bases hints at TRBD1 as the D gene. The source is a young man in good health and CMV-seronegative. The CDR3 reads CASEFLGDTNSPLHF. DNA sequence: TGTGCCAGCGAGTTTCTCGGGGACACCAATTCACCCCTCCACTTT.